The present entry profiles one T cell receptor (beta chain) with its context. This clone's antigen is unknown. No per-base quality is available; no much larger clone lies one base away. This sample is part of a study of T cell repertoires in cytomegalovirus infection (dated by TCRdb to about 2019). The study in broad terms: Because public TCR beta signatures pointed to carriage of CMV infection together with the matching HLA type, the HLA type of each donor mattered for the analysis. The paper's findings and limits, for the study overall: The ex vivo response was dominated by HLA-C-restricted CMV-specific TCR beta clonotypes, which also provided the single most frequent clonotype in two of eight donors. In both this cohort and an independent roughly 350-donor cohort, the cumulative frequency of public TCR beta family members distinguished carriers of CMV infection plus the relevant HLA type.

The listed sequencing device is Illumina HiSeq 1500. In TCRdb, the public reads were trimmed at Q25 with fastp and aligned with MiXCR, with productive beta chains retained. Every CDR3 protein is listed once, alongside the most common genes and DNA of its rows. The sample profile shows 85,000 to 120,000 distinct CDR3 sequences; 16% of them were found once. Less than 10% of the sample comes from the top ten. The sequenced material came from PBMCs. This TCR was recovered from a human donor in good health (CMV status not recorded). Some clones in this sample may be carry-over from other donors' samples.

The CDR3 in this case is CASSLEGGQRAFF. The DNA sequence reads TGCGCCAGCAGCTTGGAGGGGGGGCAGAGAGCTTTCTTT. This chain is built from TRBV5-1 and TRBJ1-1; TRBD1 is a possible D gene, resting on 6 matching bases. Measured from the cysteine to the phenylalanine, the CDR3 is 13 residues long. Only the CDR3 region is kept as DNA, spanning 39 bases read in frame from base 1. CDR1 and CDR2, per the germline V gene, are SGHRS and YFSETQ. Between the V and J ends, shortened by 0 bases and 10 bases respectively, the junction contains 13 bases.